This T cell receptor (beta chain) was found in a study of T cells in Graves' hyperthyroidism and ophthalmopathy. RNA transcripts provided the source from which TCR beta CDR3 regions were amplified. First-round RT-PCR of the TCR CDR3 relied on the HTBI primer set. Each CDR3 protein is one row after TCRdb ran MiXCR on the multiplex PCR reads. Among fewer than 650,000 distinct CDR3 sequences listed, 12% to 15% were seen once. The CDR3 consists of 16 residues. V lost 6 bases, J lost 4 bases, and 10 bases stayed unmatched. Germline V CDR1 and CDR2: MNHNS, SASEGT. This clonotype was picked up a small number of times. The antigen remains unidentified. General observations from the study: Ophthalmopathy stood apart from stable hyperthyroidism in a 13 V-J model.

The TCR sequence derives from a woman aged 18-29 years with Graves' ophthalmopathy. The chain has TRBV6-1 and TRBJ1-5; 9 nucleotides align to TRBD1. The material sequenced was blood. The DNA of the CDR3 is TGTGCCAGCAGCCGGGACTGGGACAGGGTTAATCAGCCCCAGCATTTT. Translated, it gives CASSRDWDRVNQPQHF.